This T cell receptor (beta chain) was captured by sequencing in a study of control samples from healthy donors and cancer patients. Here immunoSEQ multiplex PCR was the method, and the copy in TCRdb shows in-frame clones only, minus some. The data contain some 130,000 clones, just under 90% of them singletons. The CDR3 length is 15 residues. V was pared by 4 bases and J by 3 bases, with 17 bases between. Germline V gene data show CDR1 as SGHRS and CDR2 as YFSETQ. The chain has TRBV5-1 and TRBJ2-7; possibly TRBD1 for D (5 bases). The receptor was derived from a man aged 50-60 years with head and neck cancer. The sequenced sample consisted of PBMCs. Written as DNA, the CDR3 is TGCGCCAGCAGCGGGGTTGGGCAGGGTGTCTACGAGCAGTACTTC. Amino acid sequence: CASSGVGQGVYEQYF.